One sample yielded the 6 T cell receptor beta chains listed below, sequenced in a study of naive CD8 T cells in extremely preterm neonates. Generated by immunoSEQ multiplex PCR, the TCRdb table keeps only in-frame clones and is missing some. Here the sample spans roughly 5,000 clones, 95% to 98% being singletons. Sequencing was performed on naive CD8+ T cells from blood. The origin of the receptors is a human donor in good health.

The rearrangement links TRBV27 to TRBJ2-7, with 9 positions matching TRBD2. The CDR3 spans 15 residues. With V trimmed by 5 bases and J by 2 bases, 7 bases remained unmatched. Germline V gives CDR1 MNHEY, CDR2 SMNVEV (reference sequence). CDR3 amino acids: CASSPVASGAYEQYF. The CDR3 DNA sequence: TGTGCCAGCAGTCCCGTGGCTAGCGGGGCCTACGAGCAGTACTTC.

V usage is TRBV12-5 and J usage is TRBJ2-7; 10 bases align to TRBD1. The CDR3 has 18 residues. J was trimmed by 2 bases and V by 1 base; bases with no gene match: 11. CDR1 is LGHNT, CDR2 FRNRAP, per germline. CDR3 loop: CASGLGISGQGSPYEQYF. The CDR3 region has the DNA TGTGCTAGTGGTTTGGGCATTTCGGGACAGGGGAGCCCCTACGAGCAGTACTTC.

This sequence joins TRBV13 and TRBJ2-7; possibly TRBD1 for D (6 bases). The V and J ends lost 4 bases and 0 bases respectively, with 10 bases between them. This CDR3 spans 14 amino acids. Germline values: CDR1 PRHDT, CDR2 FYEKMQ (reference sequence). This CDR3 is CASSSRDISYEQYF. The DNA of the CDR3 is TGTGCCAGCAGCTCCCGGGACATCTCCTACGAGCAGTACTTC.

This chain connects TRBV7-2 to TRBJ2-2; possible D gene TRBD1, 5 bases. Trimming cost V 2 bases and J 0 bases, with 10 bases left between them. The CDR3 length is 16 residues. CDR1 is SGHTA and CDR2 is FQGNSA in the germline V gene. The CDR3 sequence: CASSLSGRANTGELFF. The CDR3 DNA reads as TGTGCCAGCAGCTTATCGGGCAGGGCGAACACCGGGGAGCTGTTTTTT.

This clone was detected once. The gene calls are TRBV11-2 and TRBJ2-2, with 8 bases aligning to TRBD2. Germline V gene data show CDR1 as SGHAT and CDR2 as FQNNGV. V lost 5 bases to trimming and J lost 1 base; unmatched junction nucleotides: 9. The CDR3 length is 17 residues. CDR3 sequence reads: CASSTHRGGVNTGELFF. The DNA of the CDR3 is TGTGCCAGCAGCACCCACCGGGGGGGGGTGAACACCGGGGAGCTGTTTTTT. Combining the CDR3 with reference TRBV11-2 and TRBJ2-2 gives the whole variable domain EAGVAQSPRYKIIEKRQSVAFWCNPISGHATLYWYQQILGQGPKLLIQFQNNGVVDDSQLPKDRFSAERLKGVDSTLKIQPAKLEDSAVYLCASSTHRGGVNTGELFFGEGSRLTVL.

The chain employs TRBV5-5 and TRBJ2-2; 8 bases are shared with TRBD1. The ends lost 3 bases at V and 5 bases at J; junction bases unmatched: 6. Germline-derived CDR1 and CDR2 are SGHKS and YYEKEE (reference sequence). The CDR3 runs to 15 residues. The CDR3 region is CASSYGTGWTGELFF. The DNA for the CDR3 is TGTGCCAGCAGCTACGGGACAGGTTGGACCGGGGAGCTGTTTTTT. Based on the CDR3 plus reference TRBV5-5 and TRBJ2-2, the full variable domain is DAGVTQSPTHLIKTRGQQVTLRCSPISGHKSVSWYQQVLGQGPQFIFQYYEKEERGRGNFPDRFSARQFPNYSSELNVNALLLGDSALYLCASSYGTGWTGELFFGEGSRLTVL.